This is a list of T cell receptor beta chains from one sample in a study of post-analysis software for immune sequencing data. MiXCR was run by TCRdb on the PCR reads, yielding one entry per CDR3 protein. This sample has 350,000 to 500,000 distinct CDR3 sequences, with 35% to 45% found just once. The sample was blood. These receptors were taken from a girl aged 2 to 9 with multiple sclerosis. Each CDR3 is given with its conserved first and last residue. The order of the fields is clone size, J gene, V gene, D gene, CDR3 DNA, CDR3 protein. The D gene is left open where the match is weak. A clone size is listed for some rows: how often the clone was seen (once, few, many), or a class if it is expanded.

abundance: -; j_gene: TRBJ1-5; v_gene: TRBV3-1; d_gene: -; CDR3nt: TGTGCCAGCAGTCGTGGGGTGGGCAATCAGCCCCAGCATTTT; CDR3aa: CASSRGVGNQPQHF
abundance: -; j_gene: TRBJ2-1; v_gene: TRBV7-8; d_gene: TRBD2; CDR3nt: TGTGCCAGCAGCTTGGGGACTAGCGAGTCCAATGAGCAGTTCTTC; CDR3aa: CASSLGTSESNEQFF
abundance: -; j_gene: TRBJ1-1; v_gene: TRBV12-3/TRBV12-4; d_gene: -; CDR3nt: TGTGCCAGCAGCCTAGCCGGACAGCCGAACACTGAAGCTTTCTTT; CDR3aa: CASSLAGQPNTEAFF
abundance: -; j_gene: TRBJ2-7; v_gene: TRBV6-5; d_gene: -; CDR3nt: TGTGCCAGCACTTCAAATGTCCAGGCCTACGAGCAGTACTTC; CDR3aa: CASTSNVQAYEQYF
abundance: -; j_gene: TRBJ2-5; v_gene: TRBV5-6; d_gene: -; CDR3nt: TGTGCCAGCAGCTTGGCCAGCCAGCAAGAGACCCGGTACTTC; CDR3aa: CASSLASQQETRYF
abundance: -; j_gene: TRBJ2-6; v_gene: TRBV20-1; d_gene: -; CDR3nt: TGCAGTGCTAGAGATCTGCACTCTGGGGCCAACGTCCTGACTTTC; CDR3aa: CSARDLHSGANVLTF
abundance: few; j_gene: TRBJ2-7; v_gene: TRBV28; d_gene: -; CDR3nt: TGTGCCAGCAGTACACCCTCTGCATGGGCCAACGAGCAGTACTTC; CDR3aa: CASSTPSAWANEQYF
abundance: -; j_gene: TRBJ2-1; v_gene: TRBV7-6; d_gene: TRBD2; CDR3nt: TGTGCCAGCAGCATCGCCGGGACTAGCGGGGCACCTGAGTTCTTC; CDR3aa: CASSIAGTSGAPEFF
abundance: many; j_gene: TRBJ2-1; v_gene: TRBV3-1; d_gene: -; CDR3nt: TGTGCCAGCAGCCAAGAAGCCCAACTAGCTGGGGTTGAGCAGTTCTTC; CDR3aa: CASSQEAQLAGVEQFF
abundance: -; j_gene: TRBJ2-5; v_gene: TRBV5-1; d_gene: -; CDR3nt: TGCGCCAGCAGCCCGGGCCAACTAGGGAAGAATGAGCAGTACTTC; CDR3aa: CASSPGQLGKNEQYF
abundance: many; j_gene: TRBJ2-1; v_gene: TRBV29-1; d_gene: -; CDR3nt: TGCAGCGTTCAACCGGGGGAGGAGGATGAGCAGTTCTTC; CDR3aa: CSVQPGEEDEQFF
abundance: -; j_gene: TRBJ1-4; v_gene: TRBV12-3/TRBV12-4; d_gene: TRBD1; CDR3nt: TGTGCCAGCGCGTGGGACAGGGGGCGAACTAATGAAAAACTGTTTTTT; CDR3aa: CASAWDRGRTNEKLFF
abundance: -; j_gene: TRBJ1-5; v_gene: TRBV6-2/TRBV6-3; d_gene: -; CDR3nt: TGTGCCAGCAGTTACTCGGGGACGGCTCAGCCCCAGCATTTT; CDR3aa: CASSYSGTAQPQHF
abundance: -; j_gene: TRBJ2-5; v_gene: TRBV20-1; d_gene: -; CDR3nt: TGCAGTGCCAACGGACAGCAAGAGACCCAGTACTTC; CDR3aa: CSANGQQETQYF
abundance: -; j_gene: TRBJ2-7; v_gene: TRBV2; d_gene: -; CDR3nt: TGTGCCAGCAGAACAGGGGGGGGCTCCTACAATGAGCAGTACTTC; CDR3aa: CASRTGGGSYNEQYF
abundance: many; j_gene: TRBJ2-6; v_gene: TRBV29-1; d_gene: -; CDR3nt: TGCAGCGTGGTGTCTGGGGCCAACGTCCTGACTTTC; CDR3aa: CSVVSGANVLTF
abundance: -; j_gene: TRBJ2-7; v_gene: TRBV29-1; d_gene: -; CDR3nt: TGCAGCGTTGAAGAGGCCACCTACGAGCAGTACTTC; CDR3aa: CSVEEATYEQYF
abundance: -; j_gene: TRBJ2-3; v_gene: TRBV5-6; d_gene: -; CDR3nt: TGTGCCAGCAGCAAGGGGGGAAGTTATGATACGCAGTATTTT; CDR3aa: CASSKGGSYDTQYF
abundance: few; j_gene: TRBJ2-5; v_gene: TRBV20-1; d_gene: -; CDR3nt: TGCAGTGCTAGAGATATCCAGGGGCAGGAGGAGACCCAGTACTTC; CDR3aa: CSARDIQGQEETQYF
abundance: -; j_gene: TRBJ2-1; v_gene: TRBV28; d_gene: -; CDR3nt: TGTGCCAGCAGTATGGGCTCAGTCTACAATGAGCAGTTCTTC; CDR3aa: CASSMGSVYNEQFF
abundance: few; j_gene: TRBJ2-1; v_gene: TRBV29-1; d_gene: -; CDR3nt: TGCAGCGTTGAACGGCTAGCCATAGTCCCCTACAATGAGCAGTTCTTC; CDR3aa: CSVERLAIVPYNEQFF
abundance: -; j_gene: TRBJ2-1; v_gene: TRBV5-1; d_gene: -; CDR3nt: TGCGCCAGCAGCTTGGGGACCCATATTAACTACAATGAGCAGTTCTTC; CDR3aa: CASSLGTHINYNEQFF
abundance: few; j_gene: TRBJ1-1; v_gene: TRBV7-8; d_gene: -; CDR3nt: TGTGCCAGCAGCTTTTTGTCAGGGAACACTGAAGCTTTCTTT; CDR3aa: CASSFLSGNTEAFF
abundance: few; j_gene: TRBJ2-3; v_gene: TRBV11-2; d_gene: TRBD2; CDR3nt: TGTGCCAGCAGCTTAGTTGGGGGGGGGATAGATACGCAGTATTTT; CDR3aa: CASSLVGGGIDTQYF
abundance: -; j_gene: TRBJ2-7; v_gene: TRBV7-3; d_gene: TRBD1; CDR3nt: TGTGCCAGCAGCCCTTACAGGGGGTACGAGCAGTACTTC; CDR3aa: CASSPYRGYEQYF
abundance: -; j_gene: TRBJ2-3; v_gene: TRBV7-3; d_gene: -; CDR3nt: TGTGCCAGCAGCCCCACCACGGACGCGCCGGGCACGCAGTATTTT; CDR3aa: CASSPTTDAPGTQYF
abundance: few; j_gene: TRBJ2-1; v_gene: TRBV7-2; d_gene: -; CDR3nt: TGTGCCAGCAGCTTCCCCACCTCCTACAATGAGCAGTTCTTC; CDR3aa: CASSFPTSYNEQFF
abundance: -; j_gene: TRBJ2-7; v_gene: TRBV7-2; d_gene: -; CDR3nt: TGTGCCAGCAGCTTAGGTGCAGGATTCTACGAGCAGTACTTC; CDR3aa: CASSLGAGFYEQYF
abundance: -; j_gene: TRBJ1-2; v_gene: TRBV20-1; d_gene: -; CDR3nt: TGCAGTGCTATAGCCTCAGGGCGGGGGGGCTACACCTTC; CDR3aa: CSAIASGRGGYTF
abundance: few; j_gene: TRBJ2-1; v_gene: TRBV30; d_gene: -; CDR3nt: TGTGCCTGGAAAAGCTACAATGAGCAGTTCTTC; CDR3aa: CAWKSYNEQFF
abundance: few; j_gene: TRBJ2-2; v_gene: TRBV7-3; d_gene: TRBD2; CDR3nt: TGTGCCAGCAGCGCCTCGGGAGGCGCGAACACCGGGGAGCTGTTTTTT; CDR3aa: CASSASGGANTGELFF